One and the same sample provided the 16 T cell receptor beta chains below, sequenced in a study of blood T cell repertoires in COVID-19. Here immunoSEQ multiplex PCR was the method, and the copy in TCRdb shows in-frame clones only, minus some. The profile covers under 130,000 clones, with roughly 80% appearing a single time and roughly a fifth taken by the ten largest. The sample comprised peripheral blood. Receptor source: a woman between 65 and 79 years old with acute or convalescent COVID-19.

J is TRBJ1-5 and V is TRBV7-2; possibly TRBD1 for D (5 bases). Between the trimmed V and J ends, which lost 1 base and 3 bases, there was a span of 16 bases. CDR1 is SGHTA, CDR2 FQGNSA, per germline. The CDR3 is made up of 17 amino acids. CDR3 bases: TGTGCCAGCAGCTTAGTTCGCGCAGGGAGGGACAATCAGCCCCAGCATTTT. It encodes CASSLVRAGRDNQPQHF.

J is TRBJ2-1 and V is TRBV4-1; 12 bases match TRBD2. Germline V lookup: CDR1 MGHRA, CDR2 YSYEKL. V gave up 3 bases and J gave up 7 bases; unmatched junction bases: 10. The CDR3 length is 17 residues. CDR3: CASSQGRLAGGKNEQFF. The CDR3 DNA sequence: TGCGCCAGCAGCCAGGGCCGGCTAGCGGGGGGGAAAAATGAGCAGTTCTTC.

The chain uses TRBV5-4 and TRBJ1-2; no definite D call. Germline V CDR1 and CDR2: SGHNT, YYREEE (reference sequence). The CDR3 loop spans 13 amino acids. With 5 bases removed from V and 3 bases from J, the gap between germline ends came to 11 bases. The CDR3 spells CASSPLRDYGYTF. DNA for the CDR3: TGTGCCAGCAGTCCCCTGAGAGACTATGGCTACACCTTC.

This chain links TRBV6-5 with TRBJ1-1, with 7 bases lining up with TRBD1. The V gene end was trimmed by 6 bases and the J gene end by 0 bases; junction bases not matched to a gene: 4. CDR3 length equals 14 residues. The V gene's germline CDR1 is MNHEY and CDR2 SVGAGI. The CDR3 protein is CASRTQGVNTEAFF. CDR3 DNA: TGTGCCAGCAGGACCCAGGGGGTGAACACTGAAGCTTTCTTT.

V is TRBV10-3 and J is TRBJ1-3; D possibly corresponds to TRBD1 (5 bases). Germline V gene data show CDR1 as ENHRY and CDR2 as SYGVKD. The CDR3 contains 13 residues. Trimming removed 7 bases at V and 2 bases at J, with 9 bases between. The CDR3 protein is CAITPGTGNTIYF. The DNA of the CDR3 is TGTGCCATCACCCCAGGGACTGGAAACACCATATATTTT.

The chain couples TRBV28 to TRBJ2-7, with a weak D call TRBD1 (5 bases). The CDR3 contains 15 residues. The V end lost 4 bases, the J end lost 7 bases, and 20 bases lay between the germline ends. Germline CDR1 and CDR2: MDHEN and SYDVKM. CDR3 sequence reads: CASSSPGGQHPEQYF. As DNA, the CDR3 is TGTGCCAGCAGTTCCCCGGGCGGACAACATCCAGAGCAGTACTTC. The full variable domain, with the rest looked up from reference TRBV28 and TRBJ2-7, is DVKVTQSSRYLVKRTGEKVFLECVQDMDHENMFWYRQDPGLGLRLIYFSYDVKMKEKGDIPEGYSVSREKKERFSLILESASTNQTSMYLCASSSPGGQHPEQYFGPGTRLTVT.

The chain combines TRBV25-1 with TRBJ1-6; possible D gene TRBD1, 6 bases. CDR1 and CDR2 (germline): MGHDK, SYGVNS. V was trimmed by 8 bases and J by 7 bases, leaving 18 bases between them. This CDR3 has 15 residues. In nucleotides, the CDR3 is TGTGCCAGCGGACCGGGACATTCGGCGAATTCACCCCTCCACTTT. This codes for CASGPGHSANSPLHF.

The chain joins TRBV19 to TRBJ2-1; TRBD1 might be the D (5 bases). Trimming pared 2 bases from V and 6 bases from J, leaving 14 bases between. The CDR3 sequence is 15 residues long. CDR1 is LNHDA, CDR2 SQIVND, per germline (reference sequence). CDR3 coding DNA: TGTGCCAGTAGTATAAGGGGTAGCTCCAGCAATGAGCAGTTCTTC. Amino acid sequence: CASSIRGSSSNEQFF.

This clone occurred once. This rearrangement joins TRBV4-1 to TRBJ2-1, with 10 bases aligning to TRBD1. V lost 4 bases, J lost 4 bases, and 1 base stayed unmatched. The CDR3 has 14 amino acids. Germline V gives CDR1 MGHRA, CDR2 YSYEKL. CDR3 residues: CASSPGQGYNEQFF. In nucleotides, the CDR3 is TGCGCCAGCAGCCCGGGACAGGGGTACAATGAGCAGTTCTTC.

The rearrangement uses TRBV9 and TRBJ1-1; D is unresolved. From germline, CDR1 is SGDLS and CDR2 YYNGEE. The germline V and J ends were trimmed by 1 base and 3 bases, with 10 bases remaining between them. This CDR3 is built from 14 residues. The CDR3 is CASSVISTDTEAFF. DNA of the CDR3: TGTGCCAGCAGCGTAATAAGCACAGACACTGAAGCTTTCTTT.

The chain recombines TRBV19 with TRBJ1-1, with D possibly matching TRBD1 (5 bases). CDR1 and CDR2 from the germline V gene are LNHDA and SQIVND (reference sequence). V shed 7 bases and J shed 5 bases, with 14 bases lying between them. The CDR3 is 13 residues long. The CDR3 region has the DNA TGTGCCAGTATTTCCCGGGGGGGGACTGAAGCTTTCTTT. This codes for CASISRGGTEAFF.

This CDR3 reads CASSLNYRTDTQYF. Here the CDR3 DNA reads TGCGCCAGCAGTCTTAATTATCGCACAGATACGCAGTATTTT. The V gene is TRBV5-1, the J gene TRBJ2-3, with D unresolved. This CDR3 is 14 amino acids long. CDR1 and CDR2 (germline): SGHRS, YFSETQ. Trimming left V 5 bases short and J 1 base short, with 11 bases between.

The gene calls are TRBV11-2 and TRBJ2-4, with TRBD2 matching over 8 bases. V lost 5 bases and J lost 6; bases outside the gene matches: 12. Germline lookup yields CDR1 SGHAT and CDR2 FQNNGV. CDR3 length: 16 amino acids. CDR3 DNA: TGTGCCAGCAGCCCCAACACTTTAGCGGGGCGAAACATTCAGTACTTC. The encoded protein is CASSPNTLAGRNIQYF.

On this clone itself: A read error may be the cause here, since a much bigger clone is one base away. The chain carries TRBV5-1 and TRBJ2-7; TRBD2 aligns across 8 bases. The CDR3 is 16 amino acids. Germline V CDR1 and CDR2: SGHRS, YFSETQ. The CDR3 DNA is TGCCCCAGCTTGAGCGGTCGGGGGGGCCGGGGGGGGGAGCAGTACTTC. Translating it yields CPSLSGRGGRGGEQYF.

This clone was seen only a few times. The gene calls are TRBV28 and TRBJ1-2; D call uncertain. CDR3 length equals 14 residues. Germline CDR1 reads MDHEN; CDR2 reads SYDVKM. V lost 3 bases, J lost 6 bases, and 14 bases lay in between. The CDR3 DNA follows: TGTGCCAGCAGTTTTAATCCAGGCGTAAATGGCTACACCTTC. Translating it yields CASSFNPGVNGYTF.

The DNA for the CDR3 is TGTGCTAGTGGTACCGCCCCGACAGGATTTGATGAAAAACTGTTTTTT. Protein product: CASGTAPTGFDEKLFF. The chain links TRBV12-5 to TRBJ1-4, with D tentatively TRBD1 (6 bases). V lost 5 bases and J 6 bases, leaving 19 bases between the germline ends. Germline V lookup: CDR1 LGHNT, CDR2 FRNRAP. This CDR3 comprises 16 residues.